These T cell receptor beta chains were read from a single sample in a study of blood T cell repertoires in COVID-19. Profiled with immunoSEQ multiplex PCR; TCRdb holds only in-frame clones, not every one. The sample carries about 220,000 clones, 80% to 90% recorded once. Sequenced sample: peripheral blood. Receptor source: a man over 45 who had recovered from COVID-19. The CDR3 runs from the conserved cysteine through the conserved F or W.

>TRBV19|TRBJ2-7
CASSTGQGTTYEQYF
>TRBV27|TRBJ2-4
CASSRQGALAKNIQYF
>TRBV6-5|TRBJ1-2
CASSYTGGYGYTF
>TRBV5-6|TRBJ1-6
CASSLLRGRNSPLHF
>TRBV27|TRBJ1-5
CASRRTGGQPQHF
>TRBV28|TRBJ2-4
CASSTYLGQSTIHLAKNIQYF
>TRBV5-1|TRBJ2-7
CASSLGDGGYGQYF
>TRBV6-4|TRBJ2-3
CASSDSSGVTDTQYF
>TRBV29-1|TRBJ1-3
CSVEGQGRGTIYF
>TRBV5-4|TRBJ2-7
CASSLGLEIYEQYF
>TRBV28|TRBJ1-5
CASSQIGGGYQPQHF
>TRBV30|TRBJ2-7
CAWSWLGHEQYF
>TRBV10-2|TRBJ1-5
CASSVIFDISNQPQHF
>TRBV2|TRBJ2-7
CASSGDRGREQYF
>TRBV5-6|TRBJ2-5
CASSFRSQETQYF
>TRBV6-5|TRBJ1-4
CASSPSGATNEKLFF
>TRBV19|TRBJ1-6
CASSRGRETPLHF
>TRBV7-9|TRBJ2-5
CASSLDRGIQETQYF
>TRBV7-2|TRBJ1-5
CASSLVQGANQPQHF
>TRBV28|TRBJ2-7
CASRSPGLIFEEQYF
>TRBV12-3/TRBV12-4|TRBJ1-2
CASRSTARGGYTF
>TRBV9|TRBJ2-2
CASSSGGGQTGELFF
>TRBV6-4|TRBJ2-3
CASSPGGSDTQYF
>TRBV11-3|TRBJ2-3
CASSPSGGTDTQYF
>TRBV7-6|TRBJ2-7
CASSQDRGRSYEQYF
>TRBV28|TRBJ2-7
CASSPPGTGGYEQYF
>TRBV3-1/TRBV3-2|TRBJ2-4
CASSQDAITGPNKNIQYF
>TRBV2|TRBJ2-2
CASSSRQGNTGELFF
>TRBV18|TRBJ1-1
CASSPGQNTEAFF
>TRBV30|TRBJ1-5
CAWSPGQGRQPQHF
>TRBV18|TRBJ2-3
CASSPLSNTGDGTDTQYF
>TRBV28|TRBJ1-5
CASSLQRNQPQHF
>TRBV27|TRBJ1-1
CASSTPTGTEAFF
>TRBV30|TRBJ1-4
CAWSRGQQNEKLFF
>TRBV7-2|TRBJ2-1
CASSHGLALNEQFF
>TRBV11-3|TRBJ1-1
CASSLAPRTEAFF
>TRBV28|TRBJ1-5
CASAALQIGNQPQHF
>TRBV6-5|TRBJ2-1
CASRGTSGAEQFF
>TRBV7-9|TRBJ2-1
CAAERGNYNEQFF
>TRBV28|TRBJ1-1
CASSDNRGPKNTEAFF
>TRBV14|TRBJ2-7
CASSHYITYEQYF
>TRBV27|TRBJ2-3
CASSPRTSGTDTQYF
>TRBV4-2|TRBJ2-3
CASSQDLAGAASTDTQYF
>TRBV30|TRBJ1-1
CAWRIAGLGNTEAFF
>TRBV5-4|TRBJ2-2
CASSPNGGRYAGELFF
>TRBV29-1|TRBJ1-2
CSVALGTALYGSGYTF
>TRBV27|TRBJ2-3
CASSLAGTTTTDTQYF
>TRBV27|TRBJ2-2
CASSPTPRTVTFEELFF
>TRBV6-1|TRBJ2-3
CASSGIQGLAGTTDTQYF
>TRBV3-1/TRBV3-2|TRBJ2-1
CASSQDQRNKFF
>TRBV28|TRBJ2-7
CASSLSGSGIYEQYF
>TRBV29-1|TRBJ2-1
CSVGQGAYNEQFF
>TRBV18|TRBJ2-5
CASSPNIGQETQYF
>TRBV19|TRBJ1-6
CASSIRGEATSPLHF
>TRBV7-9|TRBJ2-7
CASSLGRYEQYF
>TRBV7-9|TRBJ2-2
CASSLVRGTGSTGELFF